This T cell receptor (beta chain) was recovered during a study of CDR3 diversity in severe acne. Germline V gene data show CDR1 as LNHDA and CDR2 as SQIVND (reference sequence). This CDR3 is built from 19 residues. Deletions cut 0 bases from V and 6 bases from J, with 27 bases between. This clonotype was found many times. Each CDR3 protein is one row after TCRdb ran MiXCR on the PCR reads. The sample contains tens of thousands of distinct CDR3 sequences, 45% to 55% of which appear only once. The V call is TRBV19, the J call TRBJ2-7; tentatively, D is TRBD2 (6 bases). This receptor was taken from a male donor in good health, without acne. The sample comprised blood. In DNA form, the CDR3 reads TGTGCCAGTAGTATAGATCAGGTCGGGGGTCAATCCCCCACATGCGAGCAGTACTTC. It translates to CASSIDQVGGQSPTCEQYF.